This T cell receptor beta chain was documented in a study of blood T cell repertoires in COVID-19. In the original analysis: The assay estimated nucleated cells by amplifying reference gene primers. Profiling relied on immunoSEQ multiplex PCR, and the TCRdb table lists in-frame clones only, not all of them. V and J calls and clone size are copied from that table; D and trimming were computed from the DNA. Counted here are about 170,000 clones, roughly 84% occurring once; the ten biggest clones make up around 7%. The CDR3 sequence is 15 residues long. V was cut by 3 bases and J by 1 base, with 7 bases left in between. CDR1 is LGHDT and CDR2 is YNNKEL in the germline V gene (reference sequence).

The sequencing input was PBMCs or T cells enriched from blood (not recorded which). The origin of this receptor is a woman aged 50 to 60 who had recovered from COVID-19. V is TRBV3-1 (or the pseudogene TRBV3-2) and J is TRBJ2-6; D is possibly TRBD1 (6 bases). CDR3 DNA sequence: TGTGCCAGCAGCCAGCAGGGGTCTGGGGCCAACGTCCTGACTTTC. Translated, it gives CASSQQGSGANVLTF.